The following is a T cell receptor beta chain sequence with its context. Its antigen is currently unknown. The primer mix had 60 Vbeta and 13 Jbeta primers. Clones were read by immunoSEQ multiplex PCR, and TCRdb kept only the in-frame ones, dropping some. The data contain tens of thousands of clones, about 76% of them singletons. V was clipped by 7 bases and J by 1 base, with 10 bases between them. Germline loops: CDR1 SGHTA, CDR2 FQGNSA. The CDR3 covers 13 residues. The sample is drawn from a study of cytomegalovirus exposure and HLA in healthy donors. Across the study: Genotyping of 400 or so donors showed that 80% to 85% belonged to the Caucasian-associated ancestry cluster.

Study results and limitations: Reportedly, TCR beta sequences accurately predicted HLA-A and HLA-B alleles in most subjects. Sequencing had likely introduced a cluster of highly shared sequence variants as an artifact. A later analysis reportedly found fewer N-insertions in an Asian-associated ancestry cluster than the roughly 670-donor mean.

V and J are TRBV7-2 and TRBJ1-1; D not certain. The sequence was collected from a man younger than 30 in good health and CMV-seronegative. The sample was PBMCs. Here the CDR3 reads CASTFERNTEAFF. In nucleotides, the CDR3 is TGTGCCAGCACCTTTGAGCGGAACACTGAAGCTTTCTTT.